The rows below give T cell receptor beta chains drawn from one sample of a study of blood T cell repertoires in COVID-19. Produced via immunoSEQ multiplex PCR; TCRdb's table is partial and in-frame only. Here the sample spans fewer than 25,000 clones, nearly 90% being singletons. Sequencing was done on a sample of peripheral blood. The source is a human donor in a cohort sampled during active COVID-19. CDR3s include the opening cysteine and the closing phenylalanine or tryptophan. A D gene is named only where the DNA matches it firmly. Clone size is shown for a subset of rows, as once, few, many or a class of expanded clone.

abundance: NA
v_gene: TRBV19
j_gene: TRBJ2-1
d_gene: NA
CDR3nt: TGTGCCAGTAGTATTTTCGGGGTGGGGGCCCCTGAGCAGTTCTTC
CDR3aa: CASSIFGVGAPEQFF

abundance: NA
v_gene: TRBV19
j_gene: TRBJ2-5
d_gene: TRBD2
CDR3nt: TGTGCCAGTAGTACCGGACTAGCGGCCCAAGAGACCCAGTACTTC
CDR3aa: CASSTGLAAQETQYF

abundance: NA
v_gene: TRBV4-2
j_gene: TRBJ2-7
d_gene: NA
CDR3nt: TGTGCCAGCAGCCAAGGTGCCAGGGGAAGGTACGAGCAGTACTTC
CDR3aa: CASSQGARGRYEQYF

abundance: NA
v_gene: TRBV4-1
j_gene: TRBJ1-2
d_gene: NA
CDR3nt: TGCGCCAGCAGCCAAGATTCACTATTGGGTGGCTACACCTTC
CDR3aa: CASSQDSLLGGYTF

abundance: NA
v_gene: TRBV7-2
j_gene: TRBJ1-6
d_gene: NA
CDR3nt: TGTGCCAGCAGCTTAGGGGATCGGGGGGCCGATTCACCCCTCCACTTT
CDR3aa: CASSLGDRGADSPLHF

abundance: NA
v_gene: TRBV4-1
j_gene: TRBJ1-4
d_gene: NA
CDR3nt: TGCGCCAGCAGCCCCCGGGGGGAAGCAACTAATGAAAAACTGTTTTTT
CDR3aa: CASSPRGEATNEKLFF

abundance: NA
v_gene: TRBV29-1
j_gene: TRBJ1-1
d_gene: NA
CDR3nt: TGCAGCGTTCATGACACTGAAGCTTTCTTT
CDR3aa: CSVHDTEAFF

abundance: NA
v_gene: TRBV27
j_gene: TRBJ2-3
d_gene: NA
CDR3nt: TGTGCCAGCAGTTTAGTCAGGGGAAGCACCACTCGCACAGATACGCAGTATTTT
CDR3aa: CASSLVRGSTTRTDTQYF

abundance: NA
v_gene: TRBV5-6
j_gene: TRBJ2-7
d_gene: TRBD1
CDR3nt: TGTGCCAGCAGCTTTTTGCGGACAGGCTCCTACGAGCAGTACTTC
CDR3aa: CASSFLRTGSYEQYF

abundance: few
v_gene: TRBV14
j_gene: TRBJ2-3
d_gene: TRBD2
CDR3nt: TGTGCCAGCAGCCAAGATCGGGGGACTAGTATGCATTTT
CDR3aa: CASSQDRGTSMHF

abundance: once
v_gene: TRBV7-9
j_gene: TRBJ1-4
d_gene: TRBD1
CDR3nt: TGTGCCAGCAGCTTAGGACAGGGGGGAAATGAAAAACTGTTTTTT
CDR3aa: CASSLGQGGNEKLFF

abundance: NA
v_gene: TRBV5-3
j_gene: TRBJ2-5
d_gene: NA
CDR3nt: TGTGCCAGAAGCTTGTGGAGGGCCAAAGGGGAGACCCAGTACTTC
CDR3aa: CARSLWRAKGETQYF

abundance: NA
v_gene: TRBV4-1
j_gene: TRBJ1-1
d_gene: NA
CDR3nt: TGCGCCAGCAGCCACACGACAGGTTTGGGGGACACTGAAGCTTTCTTT
CDR3aa: CASSHTTGLGDTEAFF

abundance: NA
v_gene: TRBV4-1
j_gene: TRBJ2-6
d_gene: TRBD1
CDR3nt: TGCGCCAGCAGAAGCACTACTACCGGGACAGGGGGGACTGGGGCCAACGTCCTGACTTTC
CDR3aa: CASRSTTTGTGGTGANVLTF

abundance: NA
v_gene: TRBV6-5
j_gene: TRBJ1-1
d_gene: NA
CDR3nt: TGTGCCAGCACCCGTAACCAGGGAGGGCACACTGAAGCTTTCTTT
CDR3aa: CASTRNQGGHTEAFF

abundance: NA
v_gene: TRBV4-3
j_gene: TRBJ1-2
d_gene: NA
CDR3nt: TGCGCCAGCAGCCAAGTATTGGGGGGTACTAACTATGGCTACACCTTC
CDR3aa: CASSQVLGGTNYGYTF

abundance: NA
v_gene: TRBV2
j_gene: TRBJ2-3
d_gene: TRBD2
CDR3nt: TGTGCCACCCTGACGTTAGCGGGGGGGCGAGAAGATACGCAGTATTTT
CDR3aa: CATLTLAGGREDTQYF

abundance: NA
v_gene: TRBV7-2
j_gene: TRBJ2-6
d_gene: NA
CDR3nt: TGTGCCAGCAGCTCCCAGGGGTTTCTCAACGTCCTGACTTTC
CDR3aa: CASSSQGFLNVLTF